The rows below give T cell receptor beta chains drawn from one sample of a study of T cells after yellow fever vaccination. Each CDR3 protein is one row after TCRdb ran MiXCR on the 5' RACE reads. The data show 450,000 to 600,000 distinct CDR3 sequences, approximately 12% seen once. The material sequenced was PBMCs, taken on the day of the yellow fever booster vaccination. The receptor set was obtained from a man aged 25 to 40 who received the YFV17D yellow fever vaccine. The conserved cysteine and the conserved F or W are not part of the CDR3 here. A clone size is listed for some rows: how often the clone was seen (once, few, many), or a class if it is expanded.

TRBJ2-7,-,TRBV27,ASSFGREGSEQY
TRBJ1-4,-,TRBV7-2,ASSLGLGISEKLF
TRBJ2-7,once,TRBV10-1,ASGAAGSDEQY
TRBJ2-1,many,TRBV12-3/TRBV12-4,ASRTHNEQF
TRBJ1-1,few,TRBV7-2,ASSWGRGAEAF
TRBJ2-2,few,TRBV5-1,ASSFTSGANTGELF
TRBJ1-2,few,TRBV5-1,ASSWTGRNGYT
TRBJ1-2,few,TRBV7-9,ASSLTDAGVSNYGYT
TRBJ2-1,-,TRBV20-1,SVLAGNEQF
TRBJ1-1,-,TRBV6-5,ASSYSGSKNTEAF
TRBJ1-1,-,TRBV5-1,ASSDQGANTEAF
TRBJ1-2,-,TRBV7-9,ASSLESGGYT
TRBJ2-5,-,TRBV29-1,SAGGPQETQY
TRBJ2-1,-,TRBV20-1,SAYRGRGYNEQF
TRBJ2-1,-,TRBV20-1,SARTMGKAGWDEQF
TRBJ2-5,-,TRBV3-1,ASRLGPGETQY
TRBJ2-2,-,TRBV7-9,ASSLVGTRKNTGELF
TRBJ2-7,-,TRBV15,ATSRDRGGVGEQY
TRBJ2-1,-,TRBV10-3,AINAGGNGEQF
TRBJ2-5,-,TRBV20-1,SALLPGRAGETQY
TRBJ2-7,-,TRBV2,AISEARTSGYEQY
TRBJ2-1,-,TRBV5-1,ASSLESTAEQF
TRBJ2-5,few,TRBV7-2,ASSLAPAASGLYQETQY